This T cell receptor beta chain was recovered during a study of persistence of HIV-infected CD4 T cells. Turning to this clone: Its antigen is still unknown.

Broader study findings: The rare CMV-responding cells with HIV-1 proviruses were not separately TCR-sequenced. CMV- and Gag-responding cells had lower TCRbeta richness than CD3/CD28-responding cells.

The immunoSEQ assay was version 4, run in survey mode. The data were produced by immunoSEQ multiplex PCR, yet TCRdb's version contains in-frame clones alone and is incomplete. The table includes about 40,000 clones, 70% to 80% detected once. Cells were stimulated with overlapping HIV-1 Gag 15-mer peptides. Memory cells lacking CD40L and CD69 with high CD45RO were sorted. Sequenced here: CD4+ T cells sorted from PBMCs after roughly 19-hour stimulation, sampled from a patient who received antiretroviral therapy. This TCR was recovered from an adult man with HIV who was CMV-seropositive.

The CDR3 sequence is CAISPGQQNNEQFF. The DNA for the CDR3 is TGTGCCATCAGTCCCGGACAGCAGAACAATGAGCAGTTCTTC. V gene TRBV10-3 combines with J gene TRBJ2-1; D may be TRBD1 (6 bases). The V gene lost 5 bases and the J gene lost 5 bases, with 13 bases spanning the gap. The germline V gene encodes CDR1 ENHRY and CDR2 SYGVKD. The CDR3 has 14 residues.